The 26 T cell receptor beta chains in this list originate from one sample, sequenced in a study of cytomegalovirus exposure and HLA in healthy donors. PCR primers comprised 60 Vbeta and 13 Jbeta primers. The data were produced by immunoSEQ multiplex PCR, yet TCRdb's version contains in-frame clones alone and is incomplete. The sample holds some 77,000 clones; 70% to 85% are singletons and the top ten take 7.2%. Sequenced input: PBMCs. The receptors shown here come from a middle-aged woman in good health and CMV-seronegative.

The rearrangement links TRBV4-1 to TRBJ1-1; 7 nucleotides match TRBD1. The J segment lost 1 base and the V segment lost 1 base, leaving 3 bases of the junction unmatched. CDR3 length: 15 residues. Germline V gene sequence: CDR1 MGHRA, CDR2 YSYEKL. The CDR3 loop is CASSQVGQKNTEAFF. The DNA of the CDR3 is TGCGCCAGCAGCCAAGTGGGACAGAAGAACACTGAAGCTTTCTTT.

J is TRBJ2-3 and V is TRBV15; TRBD2 agrees at 8 bases. J lost 2 bases, V lost 0 bases, and 7 bases had no gene match. The CDR3 runs to 17 residues. Germline lookup yields CDR1 LNHNV and CDR2 YYDKDF (reference sequence). CDR3 loop: CATSRDGRGAITDTQYF. The CDR3, as DNA: TGTGCCACCAGCAGAGACGGGCGGGGGGCCATCACAGATACGCAGTATTTT.

CDR3 in DNA: TGTGCCAGCAGCCCTGGGACAGGGTGGATGAACACTGAAGCTTTCTTT. As protein: CASSPGTGWMNTEAFF. The chain joins TRBV7-9 to TRBJ1-1; TRBD1 aligns across 9 bases. CDR3 length equals 16 residues. The V segment lost 5 bases and the J segment 0 bases; nucleotides outside the gene matches: 7. Germline CDR1 is SEHNR and CDR2 is FQNEAQ (reference sequence). The whole variable domain, remainder taken from reference TRBV7-9 and TRBJ1-1, is DTGVSQNPRHKITKRGQNVTFRCDPISEHNRLYWYRQTLGQGPEFLTYFQNEAQLEKSRLLSDRFSAERPKGSFSTLEIQRTEQGDSAMYLCASSPGTGWMNTEAFFGQGTRLTVV.

The chain joins TRBV28 to TRBJ2-3, with 14 bases identical to TRBD2. V trimming: 3 bases; J trimming: 4 bases; junction bases outside the gene matches: 0. The V gene's germline CDR1 is MDHEN and CDR2 SYDVKM. CDR3 size: 15 residues. The CDR3 region has the DNA TGTGCCAGCAGTTTGGGACTAGCGGGAGCAGATACGCAGTATTTT. It specifies CASSLGLAGADTQYF. Full variable domain (remainder filled in from reference TRBV28 and TRBJ2-3): DVKVTQSSRYLVKRTGEKVFLECVQDMDHENMFWYRQDPGLGLRLIYFSYDVKMKEKGDIPEGYSVSREKKERFSLILESASTNQTSMYLCASSLGLAGADTQYFGPGTRLTVL.

This CDR3 is CASGTGGPYEQYF. DNA for the CDR3: TGTGCCAGCGGGACAGGGGGCCCCTACGAGCAGTACTTC. The chain joins TRBV6-5 to TRBJ2-7; TRBD1 agrees at 12 bases. V lost 8 bases and J lost 2; bases outside the gene matches: 1. Germline V gives CDR1 MNHEY, CDR2 SVGAGI. There are 13 residues in the CDR3.

This clone showed up just a few times. The rearrangement links TRBV18 to TRBJ1-1, with a weak D call TRBD1 (5 bases). Germline CDR1 reads KGHSH; CDR2 reads LQKENI. The CDR3 loop spans 14 amino acids. Trimming took 6 bases from V and 2 from J, leaving 13 bases between them. CDR3 in DNA: TGTGCCAGCTCGGCGATGGACACTAACACTGAAGCTTTCTTT. It is translated as CASSAMDTNTEAFF.

The rearrangement links TRBV7-2 to TRBJ1-1; 8 bases agree with TRBD1. CDR1 and CDR2 (germline): SGHTA, FQGNSA. This CDR3 spans 14 amino acids. V gave up 2 bases and J gave up 5 bases; unmatched junction bases: 4. CDR3 region: CASSLTGGQTEAFF. In DNA, the CDR3 is TGTGCCAGCAGCTTAACAGGGGGACAAACTGAAGCTTTCTTT.

V and J are TRBV5-1 and TRBJ1-2, with no clear D. Germline CDR1 is SGHRS and CDR2 is YFSETQ. Trimming shortened V by 5 bases and J by 8 bases, and 19 bases separated the two germline ends. This CDR3 comprises 14 residues. The CDR3 loop is CASRVESNRGGYTF. DNA for the CDR3: TGCGCCAGCAGAGTGGAGTCAAACCGAGGAGGCTACACCTTC.

The chain combines TRBV10-2 with TRBJ2-3, with 12 bases that match TRBD2. Germline assignment: CDR1 WSHSY and CDR2 SAAADI. Trimming took 5 bases from V and 7 from J; bases not matched to a gene: 10. The CDR3 extends over 16 amino acids. The CDR3 DNA reads TGCGCCAGCAGTCACCCTCTAGCGGGAGGGGTCAATACGCAGTATTTT. It is translated as CASSHPLAGGVNTQYF.

The rearrangement joins TRBV7-2 to TRBJ1-3; D not resolved. CDR3 length equals 13 residues. Trimming cost V 7 bases and J 0 bases, with 7 bases left between them. Germline V CDR1 and CDR2: SGHTA, FQGNSA. The CDR3 DNA sequence: TGTGCCAGCACCCGTAGCTCTGGAAACACCATATATTTT. Translated, it gives CASTRSSGNTIYF.

This chain joins TRBV6-5 and TRBJ2-7; TRBD1 aligns across 8 bases. The CDR3 sequence is 13 residues long. Germline V gives CDR1 MNHEY, CDR2 SVGAGI. V trimming: 5 bases; J trimming: 6 bases; junction bases outside the gene matches: 6. In DNA, the CDR3 is TGTGCCAGCAGTAGCGGACAGGGTGGCGAGCAGTACTTC. Translation: CASSSGQGGEQYF.

This sequence joins TRBV19 and TRBJ2-2; TRBD2 might be the D (6 bases). CDR3 length: 14 amino acids. The germline V gene has CDR1 LNHDA and CDR2 SQIVND (reference sequence). Trimming shortened V by 7 bases and J by 4 bases, and 13 bases separated the two germline ends. CDR3 DNA sequence: TGTGCCAGTAAGAGGAGGGACCCCACCGGGGAGCTGTTTTTT. Residues: CASKRRDPTGELFF.

CDR3: CASSLVQGYNEQFF. DNA for the CDR3: TGTGCCAGCAGCTTAGTACAGGGGTACAATGAGCAGTTCTTC. The chain couples TRBV7-3 to TRBJ2-1, with 7 positions matching TRBD1. The CDR3 runs 14 residues. Germline V CDR1 and CDR2: SGHTA, FQGTGA. The junction had 2 bases not matched to a gene; V was cut back by 2 bases and J by 4 bases.

This chain joins TRBV4-2 and TRBJ1-4; TRBD1 is a possible D gene (5 bases). Germline V CDR1 and CDR2: LGHNA, YNFKEQ. Between the trimmed V and J ends, which lost 1 base and 8 bases, there was a span of 11 bases. The CDR3 has 14 residues. The CDR3, as DNA: TGTGCCAGCAGCCAAGCGGCAAGGGGCGAAAAACTGTTTTTT. Protein: CASSQAARGEKLFF.

V usage is TRBV5-6 and J usage is TRBJ2-2, with no clear D. Trimming shortened V by 4 bases and J by 1 base, and 17 bases separated the two germline ends. The germline V gene has CDR1 SGHDT and CDR2 YYEEEE. This CDR3 comprises 17 residues. The CDR3 sequence is CASSPALYSKNTGELFF. CDR3 DNA sequence: TGTGCCAGCAGCCCCGCGTTATACTCGAAGAACACCGGGGAGCTGTTTTTT. Drawing the rest from reference TRBV5-6 and TRBJ2-2, the complete variable domain is DAGVTQSPTHLIKTRGQQVTLRCSPKSGHDTVSWYQQALGQGPQFIFQYYEEEERQRGNFPDRFSGHQFPNYSSELNVNALLLGDSALYLCASSPALYSKNTGELFFGEGSRLTVL.

This sequence joins TRBV30 and TRBJ2-7; possibly TRBD1 for D (6 bases). The germline V and J ends were trimmed by 0 bases and 0 bases, with 12 bases remaining between them. Germline V gene sequence: CDR1 GTSNPN, CDR2 SVGIG (reference sequence). The CDR3 consists of 15 residues. In nucleotides, the CDR3 is TGTGCCTGGAGTGTTGTCCAGGGGAGCTCCTACGAGCAGTACTTC. This sequence encodes CAWSVVQGSSYEQYF.

The V and J genes are TRBV5-1 and TRBJ2-3; 8 positions agree with TRBD2. Looked up from germline, CDR1 is SGHRS and CDR2 is YFSETQ. V lost 3 bases and J lost 6; bases outside the gene matches: 12. The CDR3 has 16 residues. The CDR3 DNA reads as TGCGCCAGCAGCTGGGGGAGTGGCGGGGGGAAGGATACGCAGTATTTT. This translates into CASSWGSGGGKDTQYF.

As concerns this clone: One junction end disagrees with the germline gene, perhaps due to a read error. This chain's CDR3 is CSSSQRPHGYTF. CDR3 in DNA: TGTTCCAGCAGCCAGAGGCCTCATGGCTACACCTTC. This rearrangement joins TRBV7-9 to TRBJ1-2; no reliable D call. Germline CDR1 SEHNR, CDR2 FQNEAQ (reference sequence). The CDR3 has 12 residues.

The sample holds one count of this clone. This chain's CDR3 is CASSLVRTGLTPPSGYTF. The CDR3 nucleotides read TGTGCCAGCAGCTTAGTCCGGACAGGCCTAACTCCCCCCTCTGGCTACACCTTC. J is TRBJ1-2 and V is TRBV7-8; 7 positions agree with TRBD1. The ends lost 1 base at V and 7 bases at J; junction bases unmatched: 18. Germline V lookup: CDR1 SGHVS, CDR2 FQNEAQ. This CDR3 contains 18 residues.

The rearrangement joins TRBV2 to TRBJ1-2, with D unresolved. Germline values: CDR1 SNHLY, CDR2 FYNNEI. V was shortened by 6 bases and J by 6 bases, with 14 bases between the two germline ends. This CDR3 region has 13 residues. As DNA, the CDR3 is TGTGCCAGCAGGGTCCCGGCGGTTGATGGCTACACCTTC. It translates to CASRVPAVDGYTF.

This rearrangement joins TRBV29-1 to TRBJ2-7, with a tentative D call TRBD2 (5 bases). The germline CDR1 and CDR2 sequences are SQVTM and ANQGSEA. V was pared by 6 bases and J by 3 bases, with 12 bases between. This CDR3 region has 12 residues. CDR3 DNA: TGCAGCGTCGGAGGTAGTAGCTACGAGCAGTACTTC. Translation gives CSVGGSSYEQYF.

The chain is built from TRBV10-3 and TRBJ2-7, with D tentatively TRBD1 (5 bases). This CDR3 comprises 11 residues. Trimming left V 4 bases short and J 6 bases short, with 7 bases between. Germline V gives CDR1 ENHRY, CDR2 SYGVKD. CDR3 bases: TGTGCCATCAGTGGACAGTCCGAGCAGTACTTC. Protein: CAISGQSEQYF.

The J gene is TRBJ2-3, the V gene TRBV7-9; 8 bases line up with TRBD2. The V segment lost 1 base and the J segment 3 bases; nucleotides outside the gene matches: 6. The CDR3 contains 16 residues. The germline gives CDR1 SEHNR, CDR2 FQNEAQ (reference sequence). The CDR3 sequence is CASSLGTSRETDTQYF. In DNA, the CDR3 is TGTGCCAGCAGCTTAGGGACTAGCAGGGAAACAGATACGCAGTATTTT.

The chain joins TRBV7-2 to TRBJ2-5; possible D gene TRBD1, 6 bases. This CDR3 region has 14 residues. Germline loops: CDR1 SGHTA, CDR2 FQGNSA. Deletions cut 5 bases from V and 6 bases from J, with 16 bases between. The DNA for the CDR3 is TGTGCCAGCAGCCCACCAGGGGCAGTGAAGACCCAGTACTTC. This translates into CASSPPGAVKTQYF.

This clone was counted between two and nine times. The chain has TRBV5-8 and TRBJ1-3; a possible D gene is TRBD1 (5 bases). Germline V gene sequence: CDR1 SGHTS, CDR2 YDEGEE. Trimming stripped 4 bases from V and 0 bases from J, with 14 bases between. The CDR3 extends over 16 amino acids. For the CDR3, the DNA is TGTGCCAGCAGCCCAGCCGGGGGGAGCTCTGGAAACACCATATATTTT. Translating it yields CASSPAGGSSGNTIYF.

This clone occurred once. The chain combines TRBV28 with TRBJ2-6; D gene ambiguous. Trimming removed 4 bases at V and 0 bases at J, with 10 bases between. CDR1 is MDHEN and CDR2 is SYDVKM in the germline V gene. The CDR3 has 16 residues. CDR3: CASSSAWSSGANVLTF. The CDR3, as DNA: TGTGCCAGCAGTTCAGCATGGAGCTCTGGGGCCAACGTCCTGACTTTC. Together with reference TRBV28 and TRBJ2-6, the CDR3 gives the full variable domain: DVKVTQSSRYLVKRTGEKVFLECVQDMDHENMFWYRQDPGLGLRLIYFSYDVKMKEKGDIPEGYSVSREKKERFSLILESASTNQTSMYLCASSSAWSSGANVLTFGAGSRLTVL.